One sample yielded the 11 T cell receptor beta chains listed below, sequenced in a study of T cells in tumors after PD-1 blockade. Measured with immunoSEQ multiplex PCR; TCRdb has only the in-frame clones, and not every one. In the table there are almost 35,000 clones, around 72% of which are singletons. The specimen was PBMCs, collected after anti-PD-1 treatment. These receptors all come from a human donor with basal cell carcinoma.

V usage is TRBV3-1 (or the pseudogene TRBV3-2) and J usage is TRBJ2-7; 14 bases map to TRBD2. The CDR3 covers 15 residues. V was clipped by 4 bases and J by 2 bases; unmatched bases: 1. Germline assignment: CDR1 LGHDT and CDR2 YNNKEL (reference sequence). CDR3 in amino acids: CASSRLAGGTYEQYF. CDR3 bases: TGTGCCAGCAGCCGACTAGCGGGGGGGACCTACGAGCAGTACTTC.

The J gene is TRBJ2-2, the V gene TRBV28; 8 nucleotides align to TRBD1. The junction had 15 bases not matched to a gene; V was cut back by 8 bases and J by 4 bases. This CDR3 is built from 17 residues. Germline CDR1 reads MDHEN; CDR2 reads SYDVKM. The CDR3 is CASGNTFGGQGTGELFF. Written as DNA, the CDR3 is TGTGCCAGCGGAAACACCTTCGGCGGACAGGGCACCGGGGAGCTGTTTTTT.

This clone has more than one count but fewer than ten. This chain joins TRBV6-5 and TRBJ2-7; TRBD2 is a possible D gene (5 bases). V was cut by 4 bases and J by 4 bases, with 20 bases left in between. CDR1 is MNHEY, CDR2 SVGAGI, per germline. This CDR3 has 16 residues. CDR3 bases: TGTGCCAGCAGTTCCTCTTCTAATGGTCGCGGGTACGAGCAGTACTTC. It specifies CASSSSSNGRGYEQYF.

V and J are TRBV4-1 and TRBJ1-5; possibly TRBD1 for D (6 bases). CDR3 length: 17 amino acids. Trimming left V 1 base short and J 2 bases short, with 15 bases between. Germline V gene lookup returns CDR1 MGHRA and CDR2 YSYEKL. The CDR3 here is CASSQVRGREGNQPQHF. The CDR3 nucleotides are TGCGCCAGCAGCCAAGTCAGGGGCCGAGAAGGCAATCAGCCCCAGCATTTT.

The chain uses TRBV7-2 and TRBJ1-2; D possibly corresponds to TRBD1 (5 bases). Per germline, CDR1 SGHTA and CDR2 FQGNSA. V shed 1 base and J shed 4 bases, with 10 bases lying between them. The CDR3 covers 14 residues. CDR3 sequence (DNA): TGTGCCAGCAGCTTAGGTCCCGGGACCTATGGCTACACCTTC. As protein: CASSLGPGTYGYTF.

The J gene is TRBJ2-3, the V gene TRBV19; D is perhaps TRBD1 (6 bases). This CDR3 contains 14 residues. In germline, CDR1 is LNHDA, CDR2 SQIVND (reference sequence). V was trimmed by 8 bases and J by 1 base, leaving 13 bases between them. The CDR3 protein is CASETGWGTDTQYF. CDR3 nucleotide sequence: TGTGCCAGTGAAACAGGGTGGGGCACAGATACGCAGTATTTT.

V gene TRBV5-5 combines with J gene TRBJ1-2; perhaps TRBD1 as D (6 bases). Trimming left V 2 bases short and J 5 bases short, with 13 bases between. The CDR3 has 14 amino acids. CDR1 SGHKS and CDR2 YYEKEE come from the germline V gene (reference sequence). The CDR3 DNA reads TGTGCCAGCAGCTTTGGACAGCCTGGATATGGCTACACCTTC. It yields the protein CASSFGQPGYGYTF. Using reference TRBV5-5 and TRBJ1-2 for the parts outside the CDR3, the full variable domain is DAGVTQSPTHLIKTRGQQVTLRCSPISGHKSVSWYQQVLGQGPQFIFQYYEKEERGRGNFPDRFSARQFPNYSSELNVNALLLGDSALYLCASSFGQPGYGYTFGSGTRLTVV.

This sequence joins TRBV18 and TRBJ2-1; TRBD2 matches 9 bases. Trimming at V came to 4 bases and at J to 0 bases, leaving 16 bases not matched to a gene. Germline V gives CDR1 KGHSH, CDR2 LQKENI. This CDR3 has 20 residues. CDR3 sequence (DNA): TGTGCCAGCTCACGCTCAAAGGAGGTAGCGGGAGAGGCCTCCTACAATGAGCAGTTCTTC. Amino acids: CASSRSKEVAGEASYNEQFF.

The chain couples TRBV5-4 to TRBJ1-4; 8 nucleotides align to TRBD1. Unmatched junction bases numbered 7, after V lost 4 bases and J lost 8 bases. Germline CDR1 SGHNT, CDR2 YYREEE (reference sequence). There are 14 residues in the CDR3. Here the CDR3 reads CASSLDRGGEKLFF. CDR3 sequence (DNA): TGTGCCAGCAGCCTAGACAGGGGAGGAGAAAAACTGTTTTTT.

The V call is TRBV6-2 or TRBV6-3, the J call TRBJ1-1; 8 positions match TRBD1. Germline V gives CDR1 MNHEY, CDR2 SVGEGT. V lost 5 bases to trimming and J lost 5 bases; unmatched junction nucleotides: 10. The CDR3 extends over 15 amino acids. CDR3 region: CASSPTTGVRTEAFF. The CDR3 DNA sequence: TGTGCCAGCAGTCCGACGACAGGGGTAAGAACTGAAGCTTTCTTT.

The rearrangement joins TRBV2 to TRBJ2-7, with 7 bases that match TRBD1. The junction had 6 bases not matched to a gene; V was cut back by 5 bases and J by 5 bases. The CDR3 sequence is 13 residues long. Germline loops: CDR1 SNHLY, CDR2 FYNNEI. The CDR3: CASSRDRADEQYF. Here the CDR3 DNA reads TGTGCCAGCAGTAGAGACAGGGCGGACGAGCAGTACTTC. Variable domain in full (rest from reference TRBV2 and TRBJ2-7): EPEVTQTPSHQVTQMGQEVILRCVPISNHLYFYWYRQILGQKVEFLVSFYNNEISEKSEIFDDQFSVERPDGSNFTLKIRSTKLEDSAMYFCASSRDRADEQYFGPGTRLTVT.